Described below is a single TCR beta chain sequence and its context. Some clones are missing from TCRdb's copy, which holds only in-frame ones; the method was immunoSEQ multiplex PCR. The table shows 250,000 to 400,000 clones, with around 87% occurring only once. This sample stems from a study of blood T cell repertoires in COVID-19. The source of this sequence is a man aged 50 to 59 with active or convalescent COVID-19. The sample comprised peripheral blood.

The CDR3 sequence: CASSPPGQVVNQPQHF. The CDR3 nucleotides are TGTGCCAGCAGTCCTCCGGGACAGGTTGTCAATCAGCCCCAGCATTTT. The chain links TRBV28 to TRBJ1-5, with 8 bases matching TRBD1. Germline CDR1 and CDR2: MDHEN and SYDVKM. The ends lost 5 bases at V and 3 bases at J; junction bases unmatched: 9. The CDR3 is 16 amino acids.